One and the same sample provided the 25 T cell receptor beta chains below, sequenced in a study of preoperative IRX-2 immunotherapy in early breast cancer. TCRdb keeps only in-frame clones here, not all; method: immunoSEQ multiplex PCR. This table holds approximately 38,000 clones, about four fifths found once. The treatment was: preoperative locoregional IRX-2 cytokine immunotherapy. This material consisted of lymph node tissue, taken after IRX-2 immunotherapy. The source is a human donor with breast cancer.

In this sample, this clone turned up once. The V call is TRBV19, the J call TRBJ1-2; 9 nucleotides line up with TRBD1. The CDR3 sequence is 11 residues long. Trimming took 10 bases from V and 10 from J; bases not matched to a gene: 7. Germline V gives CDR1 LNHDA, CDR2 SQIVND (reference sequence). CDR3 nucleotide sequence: TGTGCCACGGGACAGGGTCACCCCTACACCTTC. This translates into CATGQGHPYTF.

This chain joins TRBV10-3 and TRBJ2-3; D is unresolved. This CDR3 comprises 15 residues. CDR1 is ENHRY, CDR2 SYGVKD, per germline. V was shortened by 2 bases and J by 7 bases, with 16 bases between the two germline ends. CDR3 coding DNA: TGTGCCATCAGTGAGGGCTTGGGGTTAGTCCATACGCAGTATTTT. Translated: CAISEGLGLVHTQYF.

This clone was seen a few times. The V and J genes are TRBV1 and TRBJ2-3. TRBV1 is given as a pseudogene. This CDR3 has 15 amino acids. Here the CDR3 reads CASSQAGLYTDTQYF. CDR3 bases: TGCGCCAGCAGCCAAGCGGGGCTGTACACAGATACGCAGTATTTT.

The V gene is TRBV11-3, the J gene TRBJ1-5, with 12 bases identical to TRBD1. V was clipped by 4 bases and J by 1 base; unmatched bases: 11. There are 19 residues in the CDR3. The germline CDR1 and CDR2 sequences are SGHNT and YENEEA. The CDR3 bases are TGTGCCAGCAGCTACAATCGGGACAGGGGGCTTTGGAGCAATCAGCCCCAGCATTTT. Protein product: CASSYNRDRGLWSNQPQHF.

As DNA, the CDR3 is TGTGCCAGCAGCTTTGAACAGGGGGTTGGAAACACCATATATTTT. Translated: CASSFEQGVGNTIYF. V is TRBV11-1 and J is TRBJ1-3; 8 bases match TRBD1. This CDR3 is built from 15 residues. The V segment lost 3 bases and the J segment 3 bases; nucleotides outside the gene matches: 4. Germline-derived CDR1 and CDR2 are SGHAT and FQDESV (reference sequence).

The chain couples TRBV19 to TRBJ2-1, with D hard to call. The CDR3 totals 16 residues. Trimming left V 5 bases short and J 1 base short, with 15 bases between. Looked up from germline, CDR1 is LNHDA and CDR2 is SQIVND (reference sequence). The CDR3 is CASSPWDDGSYNEQFF. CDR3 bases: TGTGCCAGTAGTCCGTGGGATGATGGATCCTACAATGAGCAGTTCTTC.

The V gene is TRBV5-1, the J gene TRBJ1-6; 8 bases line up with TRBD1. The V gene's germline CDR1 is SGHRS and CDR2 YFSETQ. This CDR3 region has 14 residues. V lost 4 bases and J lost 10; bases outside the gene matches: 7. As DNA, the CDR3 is TGCGCCAGCAGCATACAGGGGGACGGATCACCCCTCCACTTT. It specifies CASSIQGDGSPLHF.

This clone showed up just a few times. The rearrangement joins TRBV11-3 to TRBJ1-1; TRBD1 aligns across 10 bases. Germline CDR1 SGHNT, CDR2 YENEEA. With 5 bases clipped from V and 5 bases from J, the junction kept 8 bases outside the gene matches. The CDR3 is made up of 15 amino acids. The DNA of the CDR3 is TGTGCCAGCAGCAATCGACAGGGGGCGAGAACTGAAGCTTTCTTT. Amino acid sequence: CASSNRQGARTEAFF.

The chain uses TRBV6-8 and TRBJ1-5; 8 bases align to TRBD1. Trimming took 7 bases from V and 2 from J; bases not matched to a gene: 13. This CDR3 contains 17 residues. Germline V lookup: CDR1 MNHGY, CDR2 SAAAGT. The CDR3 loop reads CASNSYDRGGRNQPQHF. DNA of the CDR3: TGTGCCAGCAACTCATACGACAGGGGCGGACGCAATCAGCCCCAGCATTTT.

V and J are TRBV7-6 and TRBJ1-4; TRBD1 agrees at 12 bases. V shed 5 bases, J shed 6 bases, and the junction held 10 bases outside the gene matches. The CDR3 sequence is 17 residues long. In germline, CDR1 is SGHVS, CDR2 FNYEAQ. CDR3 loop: CASSPRDRGPGDEKLFF. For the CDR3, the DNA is TGTGCCAGCAGCCCCCGGGACAGGGGGCCGGGGGATGAAAAACTGTTTTTT.

The CDR3 DNA reads TGTGCCAGCAGCTTCCAGGGAGGCGGAACCTACAATGAGCAGTTCTTC. Protein sequence: CASSFQGGGTYNEQFF. This chain connects TRBV7-6 to TRBJ2-1, with D perhaps TRBD2 (6 bases). Germline CDR1 reads SGHVS; CDR2 reads FNYEAQ. The CDR3 extends over 16 amino acids. Trimming shortened V by 3 bases and J by 2 bases, and 14 bases separated the two germline ends.

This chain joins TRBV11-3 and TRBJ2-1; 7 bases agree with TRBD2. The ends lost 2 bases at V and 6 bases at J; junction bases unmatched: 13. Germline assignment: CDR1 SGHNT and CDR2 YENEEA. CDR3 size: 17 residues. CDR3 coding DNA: TGTGCCAGCAGCTTACGGGGCCCCCTCAGCGGGACCAATGAGCAGTTCTTC. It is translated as CASSLRGPLSGTNEQFF.

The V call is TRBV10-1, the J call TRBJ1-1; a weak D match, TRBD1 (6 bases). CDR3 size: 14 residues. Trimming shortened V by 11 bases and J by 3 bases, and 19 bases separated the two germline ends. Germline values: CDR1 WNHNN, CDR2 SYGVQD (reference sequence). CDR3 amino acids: CAGSLAGDYTEAFF. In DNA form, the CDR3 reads TGCGCCGGGAGCCTTGCAGGGGACTACACTGAAGCTTTCTTT.

The CDR3: CATSSGPRRGSGNTIYF. CDR3 nucleotide sequence: TGTGCCACCAGCAGTGGACCCAGGCGGGGCTCTGGAAACACCATATATTTT. This sequence joins TRBV15 and TRBJ1-3; D not resolved. This CDR3 comprises 17 residues. Trimming left V 3 bases short and J 0 bases short, with 15 bases between. The V gene's germline CDR1 is LNHNV and CDR2 YYDKDF (reference sequence).

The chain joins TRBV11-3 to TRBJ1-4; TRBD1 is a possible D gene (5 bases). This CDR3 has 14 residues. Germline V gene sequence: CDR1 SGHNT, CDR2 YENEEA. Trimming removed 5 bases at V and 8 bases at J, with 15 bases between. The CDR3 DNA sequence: TGTGCCAGCAGCCTCCAGGGAATAGGAGAAAAACTGTTTTTT. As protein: CASSLQGIGEKLFF. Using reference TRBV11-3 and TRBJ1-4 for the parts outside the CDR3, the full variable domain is EAGVVQSPRYKIIEKKQPVAFWCNPISGHNTLYWYLQNLGQGPELLIRYENEEAVDDSQLPKDRFSAERLKGVDSTLKIQPAELGDSAVYLCASSLQGIGEKLFFGSGTQLSVL.

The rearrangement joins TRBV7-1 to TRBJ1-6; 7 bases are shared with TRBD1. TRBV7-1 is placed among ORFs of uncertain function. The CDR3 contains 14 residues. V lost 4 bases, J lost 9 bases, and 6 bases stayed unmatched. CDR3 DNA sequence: TGTGCCAGCAGCTTAGGGCAGGGGGTTTCACCCCTCCACTTT. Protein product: CASSLGQGVSPLHF.

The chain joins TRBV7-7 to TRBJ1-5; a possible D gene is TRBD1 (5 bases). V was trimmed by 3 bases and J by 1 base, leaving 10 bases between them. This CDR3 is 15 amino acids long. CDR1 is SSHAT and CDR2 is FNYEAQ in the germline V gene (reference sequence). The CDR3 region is CASSFGGGSNQPQHF. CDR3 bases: TGTGCCAGCAGCTTCGGTGGGGGAAGCAATCAGCCCCAGCATTTT. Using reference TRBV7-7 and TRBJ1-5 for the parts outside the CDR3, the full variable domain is GAGVSQSPRYKVTKRGQDVTLRCDPISSHATLYWYQQALGQGPEFLTYFNYEAQPDKSGLPSDRFSAERPEGSISTLTIQRTEQRDSAMYRCASSFGGGSNQPQHFGDGTRLSIL.

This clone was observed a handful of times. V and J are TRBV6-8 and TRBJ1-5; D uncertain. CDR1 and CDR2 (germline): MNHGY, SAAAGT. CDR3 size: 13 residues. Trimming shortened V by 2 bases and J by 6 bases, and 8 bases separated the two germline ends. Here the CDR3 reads CASSYEVGQPQHF. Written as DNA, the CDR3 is TGTGCCAGCAGTTACGAAGTGGGTCAGCCCCAGCATTTT.

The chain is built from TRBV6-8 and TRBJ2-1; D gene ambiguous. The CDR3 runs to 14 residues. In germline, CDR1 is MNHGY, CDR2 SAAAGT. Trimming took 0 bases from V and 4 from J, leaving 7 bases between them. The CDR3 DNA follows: TGTGCCAGCAGTTACTCCCAGTCATACAATGAGCAGTTCTTC. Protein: CASSYSQSYNEQFF.

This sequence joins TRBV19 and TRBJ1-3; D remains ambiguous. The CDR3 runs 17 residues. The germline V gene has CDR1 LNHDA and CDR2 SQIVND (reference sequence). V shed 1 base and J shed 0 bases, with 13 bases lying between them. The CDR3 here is CASSIGQKELSGNTIYF. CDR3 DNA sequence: TGTGCCAGTAGTATAGGGCAAAAAGAGCTCTCTGGAAACACCATATATTTT.

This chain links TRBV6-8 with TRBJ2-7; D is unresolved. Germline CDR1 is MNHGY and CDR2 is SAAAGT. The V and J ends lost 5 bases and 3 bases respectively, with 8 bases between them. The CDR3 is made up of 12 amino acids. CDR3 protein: CASSTTGYEQYF. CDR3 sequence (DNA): TGTGCCAGCAGTACGACGGGCTACGAGCAGTACTTC.

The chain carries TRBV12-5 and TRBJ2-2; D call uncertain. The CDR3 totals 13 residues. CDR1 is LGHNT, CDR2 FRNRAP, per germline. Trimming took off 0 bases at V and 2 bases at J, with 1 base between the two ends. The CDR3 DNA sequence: TGTGCTAGTGGTTTGGTAAACACCGGGGAGCTGTTTTTT. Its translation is CASGLVNTGELFF.

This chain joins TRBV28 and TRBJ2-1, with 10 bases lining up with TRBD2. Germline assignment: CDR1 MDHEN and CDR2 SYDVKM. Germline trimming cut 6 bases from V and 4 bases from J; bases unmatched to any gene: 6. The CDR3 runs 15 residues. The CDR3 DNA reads TGTGCCAGCAGCACGCTAGCGGGGGATTACAATGAGCAGTTCTTC. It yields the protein CASSTLAGDYNEQFF.

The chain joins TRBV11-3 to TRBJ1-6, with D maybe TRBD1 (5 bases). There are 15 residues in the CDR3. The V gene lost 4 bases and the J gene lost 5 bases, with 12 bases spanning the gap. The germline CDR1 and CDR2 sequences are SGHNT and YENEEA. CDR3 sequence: CASSSTGTHNSPLHF. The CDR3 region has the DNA TGTGCCAGCAGCTCAACCGGGACGCATAATTCACCCCTCCACTTT. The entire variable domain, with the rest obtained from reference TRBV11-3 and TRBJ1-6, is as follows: EAGVVQSPRYKIIEKKQPVAFWCNPISGHNTLYWYLQNLGQGPELLIRYENEEAVDDSQLPKDRFSAERLKGVDSTLKIQPAELGDSAVYLCASSSTGTHNSPLHFGNGTRLTVT.

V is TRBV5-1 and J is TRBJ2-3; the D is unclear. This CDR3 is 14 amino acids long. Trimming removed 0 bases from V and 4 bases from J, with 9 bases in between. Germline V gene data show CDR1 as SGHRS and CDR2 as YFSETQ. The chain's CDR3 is CASSLGIQPDTQYF. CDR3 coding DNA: TGCGCCAGCAGCTTGGGAATTCAGCCAGATACGCAGTATTTT. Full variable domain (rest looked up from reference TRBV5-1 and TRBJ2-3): KAGVTQTPRYLIKTRGQQVTLSCSPISGHRSVSWYQQTPGQGLQFLFEYFSETQRNKGNFPGRFSGRQFSNSRSEMNVSTLELGDSALYLCASSLGIQPDTQYFGPGTRLTVL.